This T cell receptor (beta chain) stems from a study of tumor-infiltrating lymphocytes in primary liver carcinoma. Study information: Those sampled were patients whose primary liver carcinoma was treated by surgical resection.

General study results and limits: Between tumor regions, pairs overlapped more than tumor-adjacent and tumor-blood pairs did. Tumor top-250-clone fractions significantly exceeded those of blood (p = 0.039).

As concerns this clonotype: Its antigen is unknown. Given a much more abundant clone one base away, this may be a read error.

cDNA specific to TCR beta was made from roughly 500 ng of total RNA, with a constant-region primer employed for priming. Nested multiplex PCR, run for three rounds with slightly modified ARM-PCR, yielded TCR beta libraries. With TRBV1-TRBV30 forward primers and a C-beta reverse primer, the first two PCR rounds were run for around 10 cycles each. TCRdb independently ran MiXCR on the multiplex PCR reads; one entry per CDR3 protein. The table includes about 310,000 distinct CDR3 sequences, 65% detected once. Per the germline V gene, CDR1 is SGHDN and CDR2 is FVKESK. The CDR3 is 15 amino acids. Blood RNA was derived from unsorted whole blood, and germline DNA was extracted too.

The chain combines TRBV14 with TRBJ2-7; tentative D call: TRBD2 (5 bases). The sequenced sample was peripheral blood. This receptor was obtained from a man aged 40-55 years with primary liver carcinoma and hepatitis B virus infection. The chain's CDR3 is CTSSQDGETTYEQYF. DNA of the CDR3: TGTACCAGCAGCCAAGATGGGGAGACAACCTACGAGCAGTACTTC.